This T cell receptor beta chain was sequenced in a study of T cell responses to AZD1222 COVID-19 vaccine. Study conclusions and caveats: Repertoires in all cases were sampled only once the peak T cell response had passed. Donor demographics were predominantly white British with a female majority; clonal diversity may be underestimated.

The data were produced by immunoSEQ multiplex PCR, yet TCRdb's version contains in-frame clones alone and is incomplete. The sample yields about 150,000 clones, about 86% seen once. This CDR3 contains 14 residues. The germline CDR1 and CDR2 sequences are MNHEY and SVGAGI. V lost 6 bases, J lost 5 bases, and 7 bases stayed unmatched. With respect to this clone: What it binds is unknown.

This receptor was identified in an adult who received the AZD1222 COVID-19 vaccine. The material was peripheral blood, obtained 28 days after the second AZD1222 dose. This chain uses TRBV6-5 with TRBJ1-5; the match to TRBD1 covers 7 bases. CDR3 bases: TGTGCCAGCAGCGCAGGGGGAGGGTATCAGCCCCAGCATTTT. Translated: CASSAGGGYQPQHF.